This TCR beta chain comes out of a study of T cells after posttransplantation cyclophosphamide. This clone was counted many times. Antigen unknown. The repertoire was sequenced with immunoSEQ multiplex PCR; TCRdb's copy has only in-frame clones and lacks some. The counts give 30,000 to 40,000 clones, none of them seen only once; 2% to 3% is held by the top ten. V dropped 7 bases and J dropped 4 bases, with 8 bases sitting between them. This CDR3 comprises 11 residues. Per germline, CDR1 DFQATT and CDR2 SNEGSKA (reference sequence). Findings and caveats of the study: Skin or GI-infiltrating T cells shared few TRB sequences with blood. After PTCy, TRB diversity resembled that of CNI/methotrexate controls. Later post-transplant blood repertoires were often dominated by donor CD8+ memory clones.

On the day of bone marrow donation, the related graft donor provided peripheral blood. The sample taken for sequencing was PBMCs. The receptor was isolated from a man over 45 in good health, CMV-negative, and a related stem cell transplant donor. The rearrangement joins TRBV20-1 to TRBJ1-3; weak D call: TRBD1 (5 bases). This chain's CDR3 is CSVAGGNTIYF. The CDR3 DNA reads TGCAGTGTGGCAGGGGGAAACACCATATATTTT.